The sample holds many counts of the clone carrying this TCR beta chain. Its antigen is currently unknown. This sample was included in a study of T cells in Graves' hyperthyroidism and ophthalmopathy. Study-level results: Most clonotypes expanded in the thyroid (above 0.001) were also present in blood.

Germline values: CDR1 SGHRS, CDR2 YFSETQ. V dropped 1 base and J dropped 2; count of bases not matched to a gene: 3. This CDR3 region has 15 residues. The investigators amplified TCR beta CDR3 regions from RNA transcripts. Researchers ran a first-round RT-PCR on the TCR CDR3 using the HTBI primer set. MiXCR, applied by TCRdb to the multiplex PCR reads, yields one record per CDR3 protein. The table records fewer than 450,000 distinct CDR3 sequences, about 17% of them present only once. The gene calls are TRBV5-1 and TRBJ2-7, with 10 positions matching TRBD1. This TCR was recovered from a woman aged 30 to 39 with Graves' hyperthyroidism that later progressed to Graves' ophthalmopathy. The specimen sequenced was blood. CDR3 amino acids: CASSLTTGGPYEQYF. In nucleotides, the CDR3 is TGCGCCAGCAGCTTGACGACAGGGGGCCCCTACGAGCAGTACTTC.